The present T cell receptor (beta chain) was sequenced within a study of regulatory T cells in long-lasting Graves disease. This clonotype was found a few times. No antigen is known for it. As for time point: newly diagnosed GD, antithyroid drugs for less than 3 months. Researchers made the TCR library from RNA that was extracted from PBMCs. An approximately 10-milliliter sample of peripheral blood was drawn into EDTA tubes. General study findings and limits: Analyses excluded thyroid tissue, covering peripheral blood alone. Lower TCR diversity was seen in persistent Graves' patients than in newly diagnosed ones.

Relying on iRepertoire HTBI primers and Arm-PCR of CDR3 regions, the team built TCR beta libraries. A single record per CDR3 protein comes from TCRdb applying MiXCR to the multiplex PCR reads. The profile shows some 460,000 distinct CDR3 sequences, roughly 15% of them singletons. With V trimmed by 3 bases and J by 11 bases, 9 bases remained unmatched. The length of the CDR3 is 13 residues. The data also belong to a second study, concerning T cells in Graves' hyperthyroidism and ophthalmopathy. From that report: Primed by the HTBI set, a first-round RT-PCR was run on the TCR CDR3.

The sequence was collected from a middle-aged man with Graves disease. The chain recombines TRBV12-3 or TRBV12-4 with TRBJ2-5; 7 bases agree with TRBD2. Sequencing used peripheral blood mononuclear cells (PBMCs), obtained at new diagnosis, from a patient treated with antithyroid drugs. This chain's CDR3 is CASSFMGGGGQYF. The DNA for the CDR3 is TGTGCCAGCAGTTTTATGGGTGGGGGAGGGCAGTACTTC.